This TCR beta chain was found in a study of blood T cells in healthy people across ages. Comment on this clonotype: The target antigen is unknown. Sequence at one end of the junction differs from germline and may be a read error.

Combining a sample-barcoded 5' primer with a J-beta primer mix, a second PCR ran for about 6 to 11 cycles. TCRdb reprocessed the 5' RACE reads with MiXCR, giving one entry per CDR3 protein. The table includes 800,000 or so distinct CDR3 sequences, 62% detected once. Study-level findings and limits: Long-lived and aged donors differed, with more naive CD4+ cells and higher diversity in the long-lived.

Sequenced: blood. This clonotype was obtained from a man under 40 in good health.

As DNA, the CDR3 is TGTTCCAGCAGCCCGGGACTAGTCAACACAGATACGCAGTATTTT. It yields the protein CSSSPGLVNTDTQYF. The chain is built from TRBV7-9 and TRBJ2-3; TRBD2 matches at 8 bases. Per the germline V gene, CDR1 is SEHNR and CDR2 is FQNEAQ (reference sequence). The CDR3 loop spans 15 amino acids.